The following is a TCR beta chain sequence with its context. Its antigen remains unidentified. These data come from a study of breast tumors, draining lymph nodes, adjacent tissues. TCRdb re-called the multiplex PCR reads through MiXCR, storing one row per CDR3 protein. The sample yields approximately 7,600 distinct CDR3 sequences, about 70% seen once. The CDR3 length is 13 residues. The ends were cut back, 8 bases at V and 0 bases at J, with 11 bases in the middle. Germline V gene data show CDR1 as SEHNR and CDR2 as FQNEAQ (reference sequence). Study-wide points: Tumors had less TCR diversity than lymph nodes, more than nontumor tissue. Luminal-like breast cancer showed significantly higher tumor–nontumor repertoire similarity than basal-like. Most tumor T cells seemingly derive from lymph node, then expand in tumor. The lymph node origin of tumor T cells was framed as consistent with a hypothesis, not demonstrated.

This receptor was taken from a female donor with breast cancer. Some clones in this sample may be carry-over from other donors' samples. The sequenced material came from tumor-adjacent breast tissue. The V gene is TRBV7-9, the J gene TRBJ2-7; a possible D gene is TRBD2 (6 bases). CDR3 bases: TGTGCCAGCCGGGACTCGCTCTCCTACGAGCAGTACTTC. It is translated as CASRDSLSYEQYF.